The present T cell receptor beta chain was sequenced within a study of cytomegalovirus exposure and HLA in healthy donors. The CDR3 sequence is 18 residues long. In germline, CDR1 is MNHEY, CDR2 SMNVEV (reference sequence). V shed 3 bases and J 1 base; nucleotides not matched to a gene: 6. Primers: 60 Vbeta forward and 13 Jbeta reverse. Authors' methods: The authors later counted about 80 million unique TCR beta chains, about 11 million of them shared. The method was immunoSEQ multiplex PCR; TCRdb's version includes in-frame clones alone and lacks a portion of them. The V and J calls and clone size are taken from that table; D and trimming were inferred from the DNA. This table lists 200,000 to 250,000 clones. Overall study results and limits: Association of a missense DCLRE1C variant with TCR beta V- and J-gene trimming was reported in a later analysis. Analyzed later, association rates of TCRs varied across HLA loci, with DRB1 most and HLA-C fewest. An assumption of roughly uniform sequencing depth across donors underlay the presence/absence analyses.

Comments on this clone: No antigen is known for it.

This sequence originates from a girl aged 2 to 9 in good health and CMV-seropositive. The sequenced material came from PBMCs. The chain links TRBV27 to TRBJ2-2; 12 nucleotides match TRBD2. The CDR3 sequence: CASSFRQTSGRNTGELFF. The CDR3 DNA sequence: TGTGCCAGCAGTTTCCGTCAGACTAGCGGGAGGAACACCGGGGAGCTGTTTTTT.